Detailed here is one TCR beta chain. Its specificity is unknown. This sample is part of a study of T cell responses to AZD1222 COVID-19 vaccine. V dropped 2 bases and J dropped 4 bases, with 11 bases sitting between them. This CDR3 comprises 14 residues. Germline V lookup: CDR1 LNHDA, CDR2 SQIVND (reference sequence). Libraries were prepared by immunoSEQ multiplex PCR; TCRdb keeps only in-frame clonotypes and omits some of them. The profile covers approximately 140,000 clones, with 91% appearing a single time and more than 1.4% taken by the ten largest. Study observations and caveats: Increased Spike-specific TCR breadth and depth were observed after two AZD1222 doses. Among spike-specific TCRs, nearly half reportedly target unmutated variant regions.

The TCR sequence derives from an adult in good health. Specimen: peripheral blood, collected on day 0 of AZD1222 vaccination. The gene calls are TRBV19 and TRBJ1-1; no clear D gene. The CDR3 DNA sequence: TGTGCCAGTAGTATAACGGGGTTTGGCACTGAAGCTTTCTTT. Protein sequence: CASSITGFGTEAFF.